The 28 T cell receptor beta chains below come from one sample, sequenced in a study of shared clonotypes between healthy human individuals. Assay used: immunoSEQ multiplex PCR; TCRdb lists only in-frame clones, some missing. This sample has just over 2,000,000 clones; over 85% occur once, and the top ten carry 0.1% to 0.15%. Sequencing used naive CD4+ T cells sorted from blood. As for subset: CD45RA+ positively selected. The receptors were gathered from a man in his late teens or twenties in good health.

The DNA for the CDR3 is TGTGCCAGTAGTACCCTAACTGGGGGAGTGAGGACCGGGGAGCTGTTTTTT. As protein: CASSTLTGGVRTGELFF. The chain recombines TRBV19 with TRBJ2-2; D may match TRBD1 or TRBD2 (5 bases each). Germline CDR1 and CDR2: LNHDA and SQIVND (reference sequence). The CDR3 length is 17 residues. Between the trimmed V and J ends, which lost 4 bases and 5 bases, there was a span of 20 bases. The variable domain in full, completed from reference TRBV19 and TRBJ2-2, reads DGGITQSPKYLFRKEGQNVTLSCEQNLNHDAMYWYRQDPGQGLRLIYYSQIVNDFQKGDIAEGYSVSREKKESFPLTVTSAQKNPTAFYLCASSTLTGGVRTGELFFGEGSRLTVL.

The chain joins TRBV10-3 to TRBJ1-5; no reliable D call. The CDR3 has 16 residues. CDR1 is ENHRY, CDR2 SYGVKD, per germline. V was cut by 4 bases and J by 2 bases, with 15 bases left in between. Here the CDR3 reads CAISVGQAGGNQPQHF. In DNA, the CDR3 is TGTGCCATCAGTGTTGGTCAGGCAGGCGGCAATCAGCCCCAGCATTTT.

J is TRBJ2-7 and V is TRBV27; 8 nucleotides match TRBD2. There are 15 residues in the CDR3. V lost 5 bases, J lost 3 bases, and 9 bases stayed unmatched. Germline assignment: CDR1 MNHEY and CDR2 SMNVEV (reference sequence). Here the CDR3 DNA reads TGTGCCAGCAGTATCACCGGGACTAGGTTCTACGAGCAGTACTTC. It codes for CASSITGTRFYEQYF.

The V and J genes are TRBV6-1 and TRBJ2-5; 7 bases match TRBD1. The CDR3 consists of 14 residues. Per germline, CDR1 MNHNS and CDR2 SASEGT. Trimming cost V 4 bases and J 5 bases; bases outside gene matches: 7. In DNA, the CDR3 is TGTGCCAGCAGTGGACAGGGTAGAGGGGAGACCCAGTACTTC. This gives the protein CASSGQGRGETQYF.

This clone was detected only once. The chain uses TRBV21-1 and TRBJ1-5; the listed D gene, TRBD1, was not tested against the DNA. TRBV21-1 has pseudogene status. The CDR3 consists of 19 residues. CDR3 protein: CASSLPPSQGRNSNQPQHF. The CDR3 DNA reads TGTGCCAGCAGCTTACCTCCATCACAGGGAAGAAATAGCAATCAGCCCCAGCATTTT.

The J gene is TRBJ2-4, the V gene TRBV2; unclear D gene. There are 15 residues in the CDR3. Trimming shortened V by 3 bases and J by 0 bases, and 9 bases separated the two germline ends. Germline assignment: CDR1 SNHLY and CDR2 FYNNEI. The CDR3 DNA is TGTGCCAGCAGTGATTTAGGGTTAGCCAAAAACATTCAGTACTTC. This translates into CASSDLGLAKNIQYF.

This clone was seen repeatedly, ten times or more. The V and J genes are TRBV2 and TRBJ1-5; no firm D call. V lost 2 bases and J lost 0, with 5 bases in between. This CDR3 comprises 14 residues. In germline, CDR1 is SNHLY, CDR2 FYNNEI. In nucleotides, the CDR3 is TGTGCCAGCAGTGAACAGGATAGCAATCAGCCCCAGCATTTT. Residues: CASSEQDSNQPQHF.

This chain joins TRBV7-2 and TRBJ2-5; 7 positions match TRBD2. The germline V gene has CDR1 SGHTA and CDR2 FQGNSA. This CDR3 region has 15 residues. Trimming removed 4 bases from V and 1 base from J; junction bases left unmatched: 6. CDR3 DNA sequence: TGTGCCAGCAGCTCCGGGACTAAACCCCAAGAGACCCAGTACTTC. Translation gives CASSSGTKPQETQYF. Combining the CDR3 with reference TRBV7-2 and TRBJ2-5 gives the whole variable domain GAGVSQSPSNKVTEKGKDVELRCDPISGHTALYWYRQSLGQGLEFLIYFQGNSAPDKSGLPSDRFSAERTGGSVSTLTIQRTQQEDSAVYLCASSSGTKPQETQYFGPGTRLLVL.

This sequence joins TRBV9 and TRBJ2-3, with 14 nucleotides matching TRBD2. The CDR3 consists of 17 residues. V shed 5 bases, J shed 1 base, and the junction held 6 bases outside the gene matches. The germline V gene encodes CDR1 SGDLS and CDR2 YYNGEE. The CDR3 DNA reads TGTGCCAGCAGACCCTTGGGACTAGCGGGGGGCACAGATACGCAGTATTTT. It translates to CASRPLGLAGGTDTQYF.

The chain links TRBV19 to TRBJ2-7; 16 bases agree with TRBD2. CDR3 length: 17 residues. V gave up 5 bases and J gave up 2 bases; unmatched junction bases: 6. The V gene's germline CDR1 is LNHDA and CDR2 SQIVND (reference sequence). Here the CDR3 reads CASSGGTSGRAPYEQYF. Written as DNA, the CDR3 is TGTGCCAGTAGTGGAGGGACTAGCGGGAGGGCCCCCTACGAGCAGTACTTC.

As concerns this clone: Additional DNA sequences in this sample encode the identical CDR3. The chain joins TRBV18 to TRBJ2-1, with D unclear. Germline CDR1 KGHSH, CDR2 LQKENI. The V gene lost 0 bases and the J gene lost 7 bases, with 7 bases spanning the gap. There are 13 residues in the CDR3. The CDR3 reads CASSPPQGNEQFF. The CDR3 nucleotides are TGTGCCAGCTCACCACCGCAAGGAAATGAGCAGTTCTTC.

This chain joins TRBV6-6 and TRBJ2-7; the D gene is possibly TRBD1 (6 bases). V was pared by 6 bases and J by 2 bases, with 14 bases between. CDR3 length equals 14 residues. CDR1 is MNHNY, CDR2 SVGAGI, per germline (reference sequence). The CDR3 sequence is CASRDIRGTYEQYF. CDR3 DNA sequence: TGTGCCAGCAGGGACATCAGGGGAACCTACGAGCAGTACTTC.

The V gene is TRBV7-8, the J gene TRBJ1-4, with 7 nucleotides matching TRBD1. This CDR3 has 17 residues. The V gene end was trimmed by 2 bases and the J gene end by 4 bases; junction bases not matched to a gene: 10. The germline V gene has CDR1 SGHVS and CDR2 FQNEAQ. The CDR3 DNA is TGTGCCAGCAGCTTAAACAGGGGAACAGCTTTTAATGAAAAACTGTTTTTT. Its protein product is CASSLNRGTAFNEKLFF.

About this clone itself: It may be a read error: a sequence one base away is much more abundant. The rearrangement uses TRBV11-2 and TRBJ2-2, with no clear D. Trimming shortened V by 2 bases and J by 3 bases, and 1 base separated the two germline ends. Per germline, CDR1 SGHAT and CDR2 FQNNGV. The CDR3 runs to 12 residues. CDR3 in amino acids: CASSLHTGELFF. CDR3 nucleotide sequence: TGTGCCAGCAGCTTACACACCGGGGAGCTGTTTTTT.

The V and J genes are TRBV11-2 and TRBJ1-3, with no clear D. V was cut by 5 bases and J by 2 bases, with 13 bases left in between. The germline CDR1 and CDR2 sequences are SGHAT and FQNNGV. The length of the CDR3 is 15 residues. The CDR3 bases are TGTGCCAGCAGCCAAGGCTTCGGCCCTGGAAACACCATATATTTT. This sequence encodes CASSQGFGPGNTIYF.

Here the CDR3 DNA reads TGCGCCAGCAGCCCACGAGCGGGAGGGGGAATGGAGCAGTACTTC. Its protein product is CASSPRAGGGMEQYF. V usage is TRBV5-1 and J usage is TRBJ2-7, with 10 bases fitting TRBD2. In germline, CDR1 is SGHRS, CDR2 YFSETQ. V lost 4 bases, J lost 7 bases, and 11 bases stayed unmatched. The CDR3 spans 15 residues.

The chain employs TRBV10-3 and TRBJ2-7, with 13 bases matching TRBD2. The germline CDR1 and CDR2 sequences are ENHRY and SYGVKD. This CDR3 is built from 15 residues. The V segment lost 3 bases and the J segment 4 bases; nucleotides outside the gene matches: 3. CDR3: CAISERTSGGYEQYF. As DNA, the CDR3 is TGTGCCATCAGTGAAAGGACTAGCGGGGGTTACGAGCAGTACTTC.

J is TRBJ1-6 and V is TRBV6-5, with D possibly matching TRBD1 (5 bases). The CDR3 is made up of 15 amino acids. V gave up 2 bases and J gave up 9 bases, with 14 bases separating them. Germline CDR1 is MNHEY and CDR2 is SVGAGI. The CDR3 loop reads CASSYGGTDSSPLHF. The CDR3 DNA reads TGTGCCAGCAGTTACGGCGGGACGGACTCTTCACCCCTCCACTTT.

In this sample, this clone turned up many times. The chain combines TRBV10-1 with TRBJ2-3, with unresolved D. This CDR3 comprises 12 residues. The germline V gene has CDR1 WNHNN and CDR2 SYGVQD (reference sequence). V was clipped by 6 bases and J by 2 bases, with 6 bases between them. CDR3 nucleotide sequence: TGCGCCAGCAGATCGTCCACAGATACGCAGTATTTT. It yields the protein CASRSSTDTQYF.

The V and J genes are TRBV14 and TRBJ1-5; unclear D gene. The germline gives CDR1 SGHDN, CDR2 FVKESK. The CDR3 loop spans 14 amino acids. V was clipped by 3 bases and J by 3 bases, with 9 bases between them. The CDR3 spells CASSHGSVNQPQHF. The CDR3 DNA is TGTGCCAGCAGCCATGGATCGGTCAATCAGCCCCAGCATTTT.

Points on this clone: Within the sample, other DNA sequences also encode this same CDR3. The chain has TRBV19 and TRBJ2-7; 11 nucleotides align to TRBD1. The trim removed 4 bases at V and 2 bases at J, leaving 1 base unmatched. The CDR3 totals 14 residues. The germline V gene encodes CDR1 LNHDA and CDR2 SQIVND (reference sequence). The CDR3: CASSTGQGAYEQYF. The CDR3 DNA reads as TGTGCCAGTAGTACGGGACAGGGGGCCTACGAGCAGTACTTC.

The DNA of the CDR3 is TGTGCCAGCACCCAAGGAAACACCATATATTTT. This codes for CASTQGNTIYF. The V and J genes are TRBV6-5 and TRBJ1-3; D remains ambiguous. The V end lost 7 bases, the J end lost 4 bases, and 5 bases lay between the germline ends. CDR3 size: 11 residues. Germline CDR1 MNHEY, CDR2 SVGAGI.

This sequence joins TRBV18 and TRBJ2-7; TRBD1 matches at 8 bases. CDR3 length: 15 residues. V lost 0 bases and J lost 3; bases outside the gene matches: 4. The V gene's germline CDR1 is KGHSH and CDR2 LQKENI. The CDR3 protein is CASSPPGQVDYEQYF. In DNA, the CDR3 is TGTGCCAGCTCACCACCGGGACAGGTGGACTACGAGCAGTACTTC.

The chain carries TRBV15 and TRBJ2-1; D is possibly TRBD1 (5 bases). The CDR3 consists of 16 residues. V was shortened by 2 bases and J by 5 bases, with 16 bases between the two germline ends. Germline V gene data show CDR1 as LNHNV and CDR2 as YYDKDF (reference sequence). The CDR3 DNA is TGTGCCACCAGCAGACAGGGTTATGTGGGTAACAATGAGCAGTTCTTC. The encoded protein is CATSRQGYVGNNEQFF.

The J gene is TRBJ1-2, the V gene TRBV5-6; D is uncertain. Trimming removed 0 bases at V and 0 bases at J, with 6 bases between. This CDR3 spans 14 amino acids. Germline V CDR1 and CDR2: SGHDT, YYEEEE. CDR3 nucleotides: TGTGCCAGCAGCTTGGTGAGGGCTAACTATGGCTACACCTTC. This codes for CASSLVRANYGYTF. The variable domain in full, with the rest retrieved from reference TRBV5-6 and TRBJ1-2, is DAGVTQSPTHLIKTRGQQVTLRCSPKSGHDTVSWYQQALGQGPQFIFQYYEEEERQRGNFPDRFSGHQFPNYSSELNVNALLLGDSALYLCASSLVRANYGYTFGSGTRLTVV.

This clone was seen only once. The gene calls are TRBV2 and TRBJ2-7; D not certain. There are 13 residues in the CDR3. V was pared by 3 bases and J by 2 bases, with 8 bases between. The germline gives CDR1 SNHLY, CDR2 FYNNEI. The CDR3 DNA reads TGTGCCAGCAGTGACAGTCCCGCCTACGAGCAGTACTTC. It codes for CASSDSPAYEQYF.

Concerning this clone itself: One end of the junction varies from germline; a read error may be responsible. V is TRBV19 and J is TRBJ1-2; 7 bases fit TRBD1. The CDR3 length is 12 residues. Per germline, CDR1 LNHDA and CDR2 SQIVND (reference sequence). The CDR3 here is CASSISGQFQAF. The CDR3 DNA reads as TGTGCCAGTAGTATCTCGGGACAGTTCCAGGCCTTC.

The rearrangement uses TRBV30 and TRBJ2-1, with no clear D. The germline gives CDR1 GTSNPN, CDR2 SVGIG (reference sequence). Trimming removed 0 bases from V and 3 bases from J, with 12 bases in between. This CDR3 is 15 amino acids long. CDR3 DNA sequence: TGTGCCTGGAGTGTAGGGCTAGAGCGCTACAATGAGCAGTTCTTC. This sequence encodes CAWSVGLERYNEQFF.